This TCR beta chain was documented in a study of T cells in Graves' hyperthyroidism and ophthalmopathy. Study-level results: Blood also contained most expanded thyroid clonotypes above 0.001.

The source material, RNA transcripts, was used to amplify TCR beta CDR3 regions. The TCR CDR3 was amplified in a first-round RT-PCR using the HTBI primer set. TCRdb processed the multiplex PCR reads anew with MiXCR; each CDR3 protein has one entry. The top ten hold 2.5% to 4% of the sample, which has a few hundred thousand distinct CDR3 sequences, 16% seen once. On this clonotype itself: Its antigen remains unidentified.

The germline V and J ends were trimmed by 2 bases and 1 base, with 6 bases remaining between them. CDR1 is MNHEY and CDR2 is SVGEGT in the germline V gene. This CDR3 is 15 amino acids long. The receptor was isolated from a woman aged 40-49 years with Graves' ophthalmopathy. V and J are TRBV6-2 or TRBV6-3 and TRBJ1-6; tentative D call: TRBD1 (5 bases). Material: blood. The CDR3 DNA reads as TGTGCCAGCAGTTACGGGGGGTCCTATAATTCACCCCTCCACTTT. Translation gives CASSYGGSYNSPLHF.